Below, 16 T cell receptor beta chains from the same sample are listed, as sequenced in a study of cytomegalovirus exposure and HLA in healthy donors. 13 Jbeta primers and 60 Vbeta primers were used for the PCR. TCRdb's copy holds only in-frame clones and misses some; the assay was immunoSEQ multiplex PCR. The sample consists of around 300,000 clones, roughly two thirds of them appearing once. The sample was PBMCs. Receptors were obtained from a female donor in good health and CMV-seronegative.

CDR3 bases: TGTGCCAGCAGTGAAGCGCCCCGGCCAGGGGGCGGGGAGACCCAGTACTTC. Residues: CASSEAPRPGGGETQYF. The V call is TRBV2, the J call TRBJ2-5, with 8 bases lining up with TRBD1. This CDR3 has 17 amino acids. Germline V CDR1 and CDR2: SNHLY, FYNNEI. V lost 0 bases and J lost 5; bases outside the gene matches: 11. The full variable domain, in which reference TRBV2 and TRBJ2-5 provide the parts outside the CDR3, is EPEVTQTPSHQVTQMGQEVILRCVPISNHLYFYWYRQILGQKVEFLVSFYNNEISEKSEIFDDQFSVERPDGSNFTLKIRSTKLEDSAMYFCASSEAPRPGGGETQYFGPGTRLLVL.

This clone was detected once. The V call is TRBV27, the J call TRBJ1-2; 12 bases fit TRBD1. The CDR3 consists of 17 residues. After removal of 8 bases from V and 8 bases from J, the junction contained 18 bases not matched to a gene. Per germline, CDR1 MNHEY and CDR2 SMNVEV (reference sequence). CDR3 bases: TGTGCCAGCGAGCCCCCGAGGTTGGGACAGGGGGCGGGGGGCTACACCTTC. Protein: CASEPPRLGQGAGGYTF.

In this sample, this clone turned up once. V and J are TRBV6-6 and TRBJ2-4; 10 bases map to TRBD1. Trimming took 5 bases from V and 2 from J; bases not matched to a gene: 6. In germline, CDR1 is MNHNY, CDR2 SVGAGI (reference sequence). The CDR3 runs to 16 residues. CDR3 sequence (DNA): TGTGCCAGCAGTGGAAGGACAGGGGGATCCAAAAACATTCAGTACTTC. Translated, it gives CASSGRTGGSKNIQYF.

The table lists this clone with a few counts. The V gene is TRBV28, the J gene TRBJ1-5; 8 bases fit TRBD1. This CDR3 region has 15 residues. Losses at the gene ends were 3 bases for V and 7 bases for J; bases not matched to a gene: 8. Per the germline V gene, CDR1 is MDHEN and CDR2 is SYDVKM. The CDR3 nucleotides are TGTGCCAGCAGTTTCGGGACAGGAGCAAACCAGCCCCAGCATTTT. Translation gives CASSFGTGANQPQHF. Drawing the rest from reference TRBV28 and TRBJ1-5, the complete variable domain is DVKVTQSSRYLVKRTGEKVFLECVQDMDHENMFWYRQDPGLGLRLIYFSYDVKMKEKGDIPEGYSVSREKKERFSLILESASTNQTSMYLCASSFGTGANQPQHFGDGTRLSIL.

This rearrangement joins TRBV30 to TRBJ2-1, with 12 bases that match TRBD2. Germline V lookup: CDR1 GTSNPN, CDR2 SVGIG (reference sequence). The CDR3 length is 14 residues. V dropped 2 bases and J dropped 12; count of bases not matched to a gene: 8. CDR3 sequence (DNA): TGTGCCTGGAGTACCCAGGCTAGCGGGAGGGGGCAGTTCTTC. Translated, it gives CAWSTQASGRGQFF.

Notes on this clone: The sample carries other DNA sequences with the same CDR3. This chain connects TRBV15 to TRBJ1-4; D uncertain. Germline assignment: CDR1 LNHNV and CDR2 YYDKDF (reference sequence). This CDR3 comprises 13 residues. V shed 0 bases and J shed 8 bases, with 7 bases lying between them. The CDR3 loop is CATSREGGEKLFF. CDR3 sequence (DNA): TGTGCCACCAGCAGAGAGGGAGGGGAAAAACTGTTTTTT.

In DNA, the CDR3 is TGTGCCAGGGAATTAGGTGGGTCTAGCTACTCCTACAATGAGCAGTTCTTC. Its translation: CARELGGSSYSYNEQFF. The chain is built from TRBV6-4 and TRBJ2-1; maybe TRBD2 (5 bases). V was shortened by 9 bases and J by 0 bases, with 21 bases between the two germline ends. This CDR3 has 17 residues. In germline, CDR1 is MRHNA, CDR2 SNTAGT.

The gene calls are TRBV30 and TRBJ2-3; TRBD2 might be the D (5 bases). Germline assignment: CDR1 GTSNPN and CDR2 SVGIG (reference sequence). The ends were cut back, 4 bases at V and 2 bases at J, with 16 bases in the middle. The CDR3 has 15 residues. The CDR3 loop reads CAWTGGGLFTDTQYF. In DNA form, the CDR3 reads TGTGCCTGGACCGGAGGAGGATTATTCACAGATACGCAGTATTTT.

The V gene is TRBV27, the J gene TRBJ2-3; 9 positions agree with TRBD1. The CDR3 runs to 14 residues. Germline V CDR1 and CDR2: MNHEY, SMNVEV (reference sequence). Trimming took 6 bases from V and 5 from J; bases not matched to a gene: 6. CDR3 sequence (DNA): TGTGCCAGCAGATTAAGACAGGGGGGAGATACGCAGTATTTT. This sequence encodes CASRLRQGGDTQYF.

This chain uses TRBV15 with TRBJ2-5, with D possibly matching TRBD2 (5 bases). The end of the DNA is better explained by TRBJ2-7, so the J call may be wrong. The CDR3 has 15 amino acids. Per the germline V gene, CDR1 is LNHNV and CDR2 is YYDKDF (reference sequence). The CDR3: CATSRGVTGNYEQYF. As DNA, the CDR3 is TGTGCCACCAGCAGGGGAGTTACGGGGAACTACGAGCAGTACTTC.

The rearrangement uses TRBV5-4 and TRBJ2-3; 8 bases are a match to TRBD1. The CDR3 totals 14 residues. From germline, CDR1 is SGHNT and CDR2 YYREEE (reference sequence). The junction had 2 bases not matched to a gene; V was cut back by 4 bases and J by 1 base. DNA of the CDR3: TGTGCCAGCAGCCCGGGACAGGGCACAGATACGCAGTATTTT. Amino acid sequence: CASSPGQGTDTQYF.

This rearrangement joins TRBV30 to TRBJ2-7, with 10 bases that match TRBD2. The CDR3 runs 15 residues. The V gene end was trimmed by 1 base and the J gene end by 4 bases; junction bases not matched to a gene: 7. Germline lookup yields CDR1 GTSNPN and CDR2 SVGIG (reference sequence). In nucleotides, the CDR3 is TGTGCCTGGAGTGACCTAGCGGGAGTCTCTTACGAGCAGTACTTC. It codes for CAWSDLAGVSYEQYF. Full variable domain (missing parts from reference TRBV30 and TRBJ2-7): SQTIHQWPATLVQPVGSPLSLECTVEGTSNPNLYWYRQAAGRGLQLLFYSVGIGQISSEVPQNLSASRPQDRQFILSSKKLLLSDSGFYLCAWSDLAGVSYEQYFGPGTRLTVT.

The chain has TRBV6-1 and TRBJ2-7, with 8 bases matching TRBD1. From germline, CDR1 is MNHNS and CDR2 SASEGT. The junction had 14 bases not matched to a gene; V was cut back by 7 bases and J by 6 bases. CDR3 size: 15 residues. CDR3 in amino acids: CASTWTGRVVGEQYF. The CDR3 bases are TGTGCCAGCACATGGACAGGGCGGGTAGTGGGCGAGCAGTACTTC.

This sequence joins TRBV30 and TRBJ2-1; 7 positions match TRBD1. The trim removed 0 bases at V and 7 bases at J, leaving 9 bases unmatched. This CDR3 spans 15 amino acids. The germline CDR1 and CDR2 sequences are GTSNPN and SVGIG (reference sequence). In nucleotides, the CDR3 is TGTGCCTGGAGTGTACGAAGGACAGGCCTAAATGAGCAGTTCTTC. This sequence encodes CAWSVRRTGLNEQFF.

The chain joins TRBV7-2 to TRBJ1-4; 7 nucleotides match TRBD1. V dropped 4 bases and J dropped 3; count of bases not matched to a gene: 2. CDR1 and CDR2 from the germline V gene are SGHTA and FQGNSA. The CDR3 loop spans 14 amino acids. The CDR3 here is CASSWGTANEKLFF. In DNA, the CDR3 is TGTGCCAGCAGCTGGGGGACAGCTAATGAAAAACTGTTTTTT.

The rearrangement links TRBV18 to TRBJ1-1; 9 bases align to TRBD1. Per germline, CDR1 KGHSH and CDR2 LQKENI. The V and J ends lost 5 bases and 0 bases, in that order; junction bases with no gene match: 10. The CDR3 has 17 residues. CDR3: CASSYSDRGVVNTEAFF. CDR3 DNA sequence: TGTGCCAGCTCATATTCGGACAGGGGCGTAGTGAACACTGAAGCTTTCTTT. The variable domain in full, completed from reference TRBV18 and TRBJ1-1, reads NAGVMQNPRHLVRRRGQEARLRCSPMKGHSHVYWYRQLPEEGLKFMVYLQKENIIDESGMPKERFSAEFPKEGPSILRIQQVVRGDSAAYFCASSYSDRGVVNTEAFFGQGTRLTVV.